The sample holds a few counts of the clone carrying this T cell receptor beta chain. Data came from immunoSEQ multiplex PCR; TCRdb stores just in-frame clones and leaves some out. The table lists 130,000 or so clones, roughly 86% of them singletons. CDR3 length: 15 residues. Trimming stripped 5 bases from V and 1 base from J, with 14 bases between. CDR1 SGHNT and CDR2 YENEEA come from the germline V gene. This specimen belongs to a study of T cell responses to AZD1222 COVID-19 vaccine. Sample: peripheral blood, taken 28 days after the second AZD1222 dose. The V call is TRBV11-3, the J call TRBJ1-1; possibly TRBD1 for D (6 bases). This receptor was taken from an adult who received the AZD1222 COVID-19 vaccine. In DNA form, the CDR3 reads TGTGCCAGCAGCCGCGTTGGACAGTCGAACACTGAAGCTTTCTTT. Translated, it gives CASSRVGQSNTEAFF.